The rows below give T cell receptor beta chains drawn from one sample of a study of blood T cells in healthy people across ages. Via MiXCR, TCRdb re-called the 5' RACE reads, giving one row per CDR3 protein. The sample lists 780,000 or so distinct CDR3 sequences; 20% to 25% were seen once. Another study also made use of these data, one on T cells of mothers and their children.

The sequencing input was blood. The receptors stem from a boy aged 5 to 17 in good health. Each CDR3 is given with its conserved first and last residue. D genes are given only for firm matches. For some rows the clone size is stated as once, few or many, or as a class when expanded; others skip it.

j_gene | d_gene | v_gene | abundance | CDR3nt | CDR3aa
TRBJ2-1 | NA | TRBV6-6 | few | TGTGCCAGCAGCTCGGGGGAGATTATTTACAATGAGCAGTTCTTC | CASSSGEIIYNEQFF
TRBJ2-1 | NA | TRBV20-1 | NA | TGCAGTGTCACAGTGGGAGGCTCCTACAATGAGCAGTTCTTC | CSVTVGGSYNEQFF
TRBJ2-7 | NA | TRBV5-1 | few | TGCGCCAGCAGTTCAGGGAGGAAAAACTACGAGCAGTACTTC | CASSSGRKNYEQYF
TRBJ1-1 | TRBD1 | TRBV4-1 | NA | TGCGCCAGCAGCCAAGGATCGAGCAGGGGGTCATCGGCAGCTTTCTTT | CASSQGSSRGSSAAFF
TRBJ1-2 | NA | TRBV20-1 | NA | TGCAGTGCCCATGGAGGGACTAACTATGGCTACACCTTC | CSAHGGTNYGYTF
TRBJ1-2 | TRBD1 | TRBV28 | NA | TGTGCCAGCAGTCCGCGACAGGGCAGGAGTACCTTC | CASSPRQGRSTF
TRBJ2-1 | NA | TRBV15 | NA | TGTGCCACCAGCAGGGGAAGGGAGACCTACAATGAGCAGCTCTTC | CATSRGRETYNEQLF
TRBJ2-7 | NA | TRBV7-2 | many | TGTGCCAGCAGCTTAAGTGTGGACGTCTCCTACGAGCAGTACTTC | CASSLSVDVSYEQYF
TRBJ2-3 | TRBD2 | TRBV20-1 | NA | TGCAGTGCTAGAGTCGGCACTAGCGGATACACAGATACGCAGTATTTT | CSARVGTSGYTDTQYF
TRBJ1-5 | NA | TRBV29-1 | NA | TGCAGCGTGCAGGGTCCCGATCAGCCCCAGCATTTT | CSVQGPDQPQHF